These 18 T cell receptor beta chains were sequenced from one sample in a study of shared clonotypes between healthy human individuals. Assay used: immunoSEQ multiplex PCR; TCRdb lists only in-frame clones, some missing. The data contain over 850,000 clones, more than 75% of them singletons. The specimen was memory CD4+ T cells from PBMCs. The subset is: CD45RA-negative fraction. The receptors come from a man between 18 and 35 years old in good health. Some clones in this sample may be carry-over from other donors' samples.

This sequence joins TRBV5-4 and TRBJ2-3; 10 positions agree with TRBD2. This CDR3 has 15 residues. Germline V gives CDR1 SGHNT, CDR2 YYREEE (reference sequence). The V gene end was trimmed by 4 bases and the J gene end by 1 base; junction bases not matched to a gene: 3. The CDR3 protein is CASSKLAGRTDTQYF. The CDR3 DNA is TGTGCCAGCAGCAAACTAGCGGGACGCACAGATACGCAGTATTTT.

Here the CDR3 DNA reads TGTGCCAGCAGCTTTATTAGCGGGAGTACCTACGAGCAGTACTTC. Its protein is CASSFISGSTYEQYF. The chain joins TRBV7-6 to TRBJ2-7, with TRBD2 matching over 9 bases. CDR1 is SGHVS and CDR2 is FNYEAQ in the germline V gene. There are 15 residues in the CDR3. V lost 3 bases and J lost 2; bases outside the gene matches: 5.

V and J are TRBV2 and TRBJ1-5; no clear D gene. Germline values: CDR1 SNHLY, CDR2 FYNNEI. This CDR3 has 13 amino acids. Deletions cut 4 bases from V and 15 bases from J, with 19 bases between. The CDR3 DNA sequence: TGTGCCAGCAGTGTGAACAGCAAGGGAGAAGTGCATTTT. Translated, it gives CASSVNSKGEVHF.

The rearrangement joins TRBV7-2 to TRBJ1-2; D gene unclear. Germline CDR1 SGHTA, CDR2 FQGNSA. The V gene lost 1 base and the J gene lost 1 base, with 7 bases spanning the gap. The CDR3 consists of 14 residues. CDR3 DNA sequence: TGTGCCAGCAGCTTAGGGCAGCGTAACTATGGCTACACCTTC. As protein: CASSLGQRNYGYTF.

This rearrangement joins TRBV7-3 to TRBJ1-1, with 9 bases that match TRBD1. The CDR3 has 13 residues. Germline V gene lookup returns CDR1 SGHTA and CDR2 FQGTGA. With 5 bases clipped from V and 4 bases from J, the junction kept 2 bases outside the gene matches. The CDR3 DNA reads as TGTGCCAGCAGCGCGACAGGGGGCACTGAAGCTTTCTTT. Residues: CASSATGGTEAFF. Complete variable domain (other parts from reference TRBV7-3 and TRBJ1-1): GAGVSQTPSNKVTEKGKYVELRCDPISGHTALYWYRQSLGQGPEFLIYFQGTGAADDSGLPNDRFFAVRPEGSVSTLKIQRTERGDSAVYLCASSATGGTEAFFGQGTRLTVV.

V usage is TRBV12-5 and J usage is TRBJ2-1; D is possibly TRBD1 (6 bases). The germline CDR1 and CDR2 sequences are LGHNT and FRNRAP. Trimming took off 6 bases at V and 0 bases at J, with 9 bases between the two ends. The CDR3 consists of 14 residues. CDR3 residues: CASGRTVSYNEQFF. Here the CDR3 DNA reads TGTGCTAGTGGCCGGACAGTCTCCTACAATGAGCAGTTCTTC.

This clone was detected once. The rearrangement joins TRBV28 to TRBJ1-2; no definite D call. This CDR3 contains 15 residues. V lost 7 bases to trimming and J lost 0 bases, with 15 bases between them. The germline V gene encodes CDR1 MDHEN and CDR2 SYDVKM. The CDR3 nucleotides read TGTGCCAGCATTGAGAGGACGGAGGCTAACTATGGCTACACCTTC. Translated, it gives CASIERTEANYGYTF.

This clone showed up just once. This rearrangement joins TRBV5-4 to TRBJ1-2, with D perhaps TRBD1 (6 bases). The CDR3 extends over 15 amino acids. The germline V gene encodes CDR1 SGHNT and CDR2 YYREEE (reference sequence). Trimming stripped 3 bases from V and 2 bases from J, with 14 bases between. This CDR3 reads CASSSGGHPNYGYTF. The CDR3 DNA sequence: TGTGCCAGCAGCTCCGGGGGACATCCCAACTATGGCTACACCTTC. Full variable domain (outside the CDR3, taken from reference TRBV5-4 and TRBJ1-2): ETGVTQSPTHLIKTRGQQVTLRCSSQSGHNTVSWYQQALGQGPQFIFQYYREEENGRGNFPPRFSGLQFPNYSSELNVNALELDDSALYLCASSSGGHPNYGYTFGSGTRLTVV.

The V gene is TRBV6-1, the J gene TRBJ2-3; D not certain. CDR3 length: 13 amino acids. Germline V gene lookup returns CDR1 MNHNS and CDR2 SASEGT. With 8 bases removed from V and 6 bases from J, the gap between germline ends came to 15 bases. CDR3 protein: CASSLGPADTQYF. The DNA for the CDR3 is TGTGCCAGCTCCCTCGGACCCGCGGATACGCAGTATTTT.

A word on this clone: Given a far larger clone just one base away, this is likely a sequencing read error. The chain is built from TRBV7-9 and TRBJ2-5; D gene uncertain. The CDR3 totals 11 residues. V was trimmed by 3 bases and J by 7 bases, leaving 6 bases between them. Germline V gene lookup returns CDR1 SEHNR and CDR2 FQNEAQ (reference sequence). This CDR3 reads CASSFLGTQYF. CDR3 nucleotide sequence: TGTGCCAGCAGCTTCTTGGGGACCCAGTACTTC.

This chain links TRBV7-9 with TRBJ2-2, with 7 bases that match TRBD2. CDR1 is SEHNR and CDR2 is FQNEAQ in the germline V gene (reference sequence). The V segment lost 4 bases and the J segment 6 bases; nucleotides outside the gene matches: 2. CDR3 length: 13 amino acids. The CDR3 DNA reads TGTGCCAGCAGCTCCGGACTAGCCGGGGAGCTGTTTTTT. As protein: CASSSGLAGELFF.

This clone was detected a few times. The chain has TRBV10-3 and TRBJ2-7; D is possibly TRBD1 or TRBD2 (5 bases each). The V gene's germline CDR1 is ENHRY and CDR2 SYGVKD. The CDR3 length is 14 residues. V was pared by 0 bases and J by 5 bases, with 11 bases between. The CDR3 here is CAISESLGTDEQYF. The DNA of the CDR3 is TGTGCCATCAGTGAGTCGTTAGGGACCGACGAGCAGTACTTC.

The V gene is TRBV4-1, the J gene TRBJ1-1; maybe TRBD1 (5 bases). V lost 1 base and J lost 1, with 13 bases in between. Germline V gene sequence: CDR1 MGHRA, CDR2 YSYEKL. This CDR3 is built from 16 residues. CDR3 sequence (DNA): TGCGCCAGCAGCCAAGGTCCGGGACTATCGAACACTGAAGCTTTCTTT. It codes for CASSQGPGLSNTEAFF.

The gene calls are TRBV2 and TRBJ1-1; perhaps TRBD1 as D (6 bases). The CDR3 covers 14 residues. Trimming cost V 6 bases and J 6 bases, with 17 bases left between them. CDR1 is SNHLY and CDR2 is FYNNEI in the germline V gene. The CDR3 sequence is CASRTPGQASEAFF. The CDR3 DNA is TGTGCCAGCAGAACTCCGGGACAAGCCTCTGAAGCTTTCTTT. Together with reference TRBV2 and TRBJ1-1, the CDR3 gives the full variable domain: EPEVTQTPSHQVTQMGQEVILRCVPISNHLYFYWYRQILGQKVEFLVSFYNNEISEKSEIFDDQFSVERPDGSNFTLKIRSTKLEDSAMYFCASRTPGQASEAFFGQGTRLTVV.

With respect to this clone: This may come from a read error, since a much larger clone is one base off. This sample includes further DNA sequences coding for the same CDR3. The V gene is TRBV7-3, the J gene TRBJ2-3; no reliable D call. V was cut by 2 bases and J by 4 bases, with 4 bases left in between. The CDR3 length is 12 residues. In germline, CDR1 is SGHTA, CDR2 FQGTGA. CDR3 DNA: TGTGCCAGCAGCTTAGGCGCAGATACGCAGTATTTT. This gives the protein CASSLGADTQYF.

This chain links TRBV6-4 with TRBJ1-1, with D perhaps matching TRBD1 (5 bases). Germline V gene lookup returns CDR1 MRHNA and CDR2 SNTAGT. Between the trimmed V and J ends, which lost 7 bases and 5 bases, there was a span of 17 bases. The CDR3 extends over 14 amino acids. The CDR3 loop is CASNIERGETEAFF. The DNA for the CDR3 is TGTGCCAGCAATATCGAACGAGGGGAGACTGAAGCTTTCTTT.

The chain links TRBV27 to TRBJ2-7, with 9 bases aligning to TRBD2. The V gene's germline CDR1 is MNHEY and CDR2 SMNVEV (reference sequence). Trimming cost V 4 bases and J 2 bases; bases outside gene matches: 6. CDR3 length: 15 residues. This CDR3 is CASSSPRGRAYEQYF. CDR3 sequence (DNA): TGTGCCAGCAGTTCCCCTCGCGGGAGGGCCTACGAGCAGTACTTC.

The chain uses TRBV25-1 and TRBJ1-2, with no clear D. The CDR3 covers 16 residues. Trimming removed 1 base at V and 2 bases at J, with 14 bases between. Germline lookup yields CDR1 MGHDK and CDR2 SYGVNS. The CDR3 DNA is TGTGCCAGCAGTGAATTGTCCACAGACCAAAACTATGGCTACACCTTC. Translated: CASSELSTDQNYGYTF.